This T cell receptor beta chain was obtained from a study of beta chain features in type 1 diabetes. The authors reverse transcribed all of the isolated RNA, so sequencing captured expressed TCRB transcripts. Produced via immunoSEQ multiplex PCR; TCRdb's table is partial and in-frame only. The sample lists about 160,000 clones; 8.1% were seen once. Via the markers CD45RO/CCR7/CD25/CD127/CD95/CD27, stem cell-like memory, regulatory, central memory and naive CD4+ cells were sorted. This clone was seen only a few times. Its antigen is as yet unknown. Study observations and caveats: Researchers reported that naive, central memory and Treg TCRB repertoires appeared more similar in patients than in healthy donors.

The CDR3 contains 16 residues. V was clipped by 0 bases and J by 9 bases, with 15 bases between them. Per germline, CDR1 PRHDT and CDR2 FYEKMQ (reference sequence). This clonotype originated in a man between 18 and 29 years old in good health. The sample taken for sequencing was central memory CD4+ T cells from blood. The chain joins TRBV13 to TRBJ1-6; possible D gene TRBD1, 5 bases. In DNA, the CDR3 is TGTGCCAGCAGCTTAGGGGCCGGGGGGACCGGTTCACCCCTCCACTTT. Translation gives CASSLGAGGTGSPLHF.